The present T cell receptor beta chain was sequenced within a study of CD8 T cells in Susac syndrome. Germline V gene data show CDR1 as SQVTM and CDR2 as ANQGSEA. The CDR3 is 14 amino acids. Trimming removed 7 bases from V and 4 bases from J, with 19 bases in between. Random hexamers were used to reverse transcribe roughly 0.45 to 1 ug of RNA. Across 54 Vbeta and 13 Jbeta, immunoSEQ multiplex PCR amplified TCR beta CDR3. One entry per CDR3 protein results from TCRdb running MiXCR on the immunoSEQ multiplex PCR reads. The sample carries fewer than 200,000 distinct CDR3 sequences, roughly 94% recorded once.

Material: CD4+ T cells from PBMCs. This chain joins TRBV29-1 and TRBJ2-5; D may be TRBD2 (6 bases). The origin of this receptor is a human donor in good health. CDR3 nucleotide sequence: TGCAGCGGAAACGATTGGAGTAGCGGAGAGACCCAGTACTTC. It specifies CSGNDWSSGETQYF.